Presented here are 31 T cell receptor beta chains from one specimen sequenced in a study of HIV-infected children after antiretroviral therapy interruption. Noted treatment: PENTA 11 planned treatment interruption arm or continuous ART arm. RNA-based 3' RACE libraries used unique molecular identifiers. TCRdb used MiXCR to reprocess the 3' RACE reads, holding one entry per CDR3 protein. The sample yields more than 85,000 distinct CDR3 sequences, less than 7% seen once. The sample was CD45RA+ CD4+ T cells from PBMCs, pooled from several time points, taken from a donor given antiretroviral therapy, either interrupted or continuous. Subset of the sample: naive CD4+ CD45RA+ CD45RO- T cells. Receptors were obtained from a pool of human donors with HIV.

Ten or more counts support this clonotype. J is TRBJ2-6 and V is TRBV12-3 or TRBV12-4, with unresolved D. This CDR3 has 15 residues. The V end was cut by 0 bases, the J end by 2 bases, with 5 bases between. The CDR3 region has the DNA TGTGCCAGCAGTTTAGCAGGGACTGGGGCCAACGTCCTGACTTTC. As protein: CASSLAGTGANVLTF.

This clonotype has just a few counts. The chain recombines TRBV27 with TRBJ2-7; D unresolved. With 8 bases removed from V and 2 bases from J, the gap between germline ends came to 19 bases. This CDR3 spans 15 amino acids. CDR1 and CDR2 from the germline V gene are MNHEY and SMNVEV (reference sequence). The CDR3: CASSKSPRHTYEQYF. The CDR3, as DNA: TGTGCCAGCTCAAAATCCCCGAGACACACCTACGAGCAGTACTTC.

The genes are TRBV12-3 or TRBV12-4 and TRBJ1-1, with no clear D. This CDR3 region has 11 residues. The V end lost 7 bases, the J end lost 6 bases, and 9 bases lay between the germline ends. In DNA form, the CDR3 reads TGTGCCAGCAAAAGCCCCGCTGAAGCTTTCTTT. Its translation: CASKSPAEAFF.

Ten or more counts support this clonotype. The chain joins TRBV23-1 to TRBJ1-5; D unresolved. TRBV23-1 is an ORF, with its function uncertain. CDR3 length: 9 amino acids. Trimming cost V 10 bases and J 10 bases, with 8 bases left between them. The CDR3 nucleotides are TGCGCCATCTCGGGACCCCAGCATTTT. It codes for CAISGPQHF.

This clonotype was recorded many times. The rearrangement uses TRBV25-1 and TRBJ2-1; no clear D. V lost 4 bases to trimming and J lost 6 bases, with 13 bases between them. CDR3 length equals 14 residues. The germline V gene encodes CDR1 MGHDK and CDR2 SYGVNS. CDR3: CASSGHRRTNEQFF. DNA for the CDR3: TGTGCCAGCAGTGGACACCGACGGACCAATGAGCAGTTCTTC.

This clonotype was detected ten times or more. Compared with germline, one end of the junction differs, possibly owing to a read error. This sequence joins TRBV6-5 and TRBJ1-2; possible D gene TRBD1, 5 bases. The V gene's germline CDR1 is MNHEY and CDR2 SVGAGI. This CDR3 comprises 14 residues. The CDR3 spells CASSYSLGQSYASF. The CDR3 DNA sequence: TGTGCCAGCAGTTACAGCCTGGGGCAGTCATATGCCTCTTTC.

J is TRBJ2-7 and V is TRBV25-1, with TRBD1 matching over 8 bases. The CDR3 is 15 residues long. V lost 3 bases and J lost 0; bases outside the gene matches: 4. The V gene's germline CDR1 is MGHDK and CDR2 SYGVNS. The CDR3 spells CASSDGQGRSYEQYF. CDR3 in DNA: TGTGCCAGCAGTGATGGACAGGGCCGCTCCTACGAGCAGTACTTC.

This chain links TRBV7-3 with TRBJ2-1; D gene unclear. V was cut by 1 base and J by 0 bases, with 10 bases left in between. CDR1 and CDR2 from the germline V gene are SGHTA and FQGTGA. This CDR3 contains 16 residues. Written as DNA, the CDR3 is TGTGCCAGCAGCTTAATGGCCGGAAGCTCCTACAATGAGCAGTTCTTC. It translates to CASSLMAGSSYNEQFF.

This clonotype was found many times. The V call is TRBV6-1, the J call TRBJ2-7; 8 positions match TRBD2. CDR3 length equals 14 residues. J gave up 7 bases and V 8 bases, and 13 bases lay outside the gene matches. Germline lookup yields CDR1 MNHNS and CDR2 SASEGT. The CDR3 reads CASPSSGPDEEQYF. The CDR3 DNA follows: TGTGCCAGCCCCTCTAGCGGGCCAGATGAGGAGCAGTACTTC.

This clonotype was found many times. V gene TRBV7-2 combines with J gene TRBJ2-2; TRBD1 matches 7 bases. The germline gives CDR1 SGHTA, CDR2 FQGNSA. This CDR3 comprises 14 residues. V shed 5 bases, J shed 6 bases, and the junction held 6 bases outside the gene matches. This CDR3 is CASSPYTGAGELFF. CDR3 nucleotide sequence: TGTGCCAGCAGCCCATATACAGGGGCCGGGGAGCTGTTTTTT.

This clonotype was counted between two and nine times. V is TRBV10-3 and J is TRBJ1-5, with D perhaps TRBD1 (5 bases). Trimming shortened V by 0 bases and J by 4 bases, and 13 bases separated the two germline ends. The CDR3 contains 16 residues. CDR1 and CDR2 from the germline V gene are ENHRY and SYGVKD. CDR3 DNA: TGTGCCATCAGTGAGTCGGCCCCGGGGGGAAATCAGCCCCAGCATTTT. Amino acids: CAISESAPGGNQPQHF.

This clonotype was picked up many times. DNA of the CDR3: TGTGCCAGCAGCTCCGACAGGGGGCGAGGCTACACCTTC. It encodes CASSSDRGRGYTF. This rearrangement joins TRBV7-1 to TRBJ1-2; TRBD1 matches 10 bases. TRBV7-1 is designated an ORF whose function remains uncertain. This CDR3 has 13 amino acids. V gave up 3 bases and J gave up 8 bases; unmatched junction bases: 3.

Ten or more counts support this clonotype. The chain joins TRBV12-3 or TRBV12-4 to TRBJ1-2; tentatively, D is TRBD1 (5 bases). V lost 5 bases and J lost 4, with 11 bases in between. The length of the CDR3 is 13 residues. CDR3 in DNA: TGTGCCAGCAGTCGTGAAGGGGTCTATGGCTACACCTTC. Amino acids: CASSREGVYGYTF.

As regards this clonotype: This clone may be a read error of a much larger clone one base away. V gene TRBV20-1 combines with J gene TRBJ2-7; D may correspond to TRBD1 or TRBD2 (5 bases each). Germline CDR1 and CDR2: DFQATT and SNEGSKA (reference sequence). The V and J ends lost 1 base and 5 bases respectively, with 18 bases between them. The CDR3 loop spans 15 amino acids. CDR3 amino acids: CSARGSGRFAHEQYF. Written as DNA, the CDR3 is TGCAGTGCTAGAGGATCGGGGCGCTTTGCCCACGAGCAGTACTTC.

V and J are TRBV10-3 and TRBJ2-1, with 8 nucleotides matching TRBD2. The V gene end was trimmed by 1 base and the J gene end by 4 bases; junction bases not matched to a gene: 3. The CDR3 covers 15 residues. Germline V gene lookup returns CDR1 ENHRY and CDR2 SYGVKD. The CDR3 DNA sequence: TGTGCCATCAGTGAGTTAGCTAGCGGGTACAATGAGCAGTTCTTC. This gives the protein CAISELASGYNEQFF.

This clonotype was found many times. This sequence joins TRBV5-1 and TRBJ2-7, with TRBD2 matching 8 bases. Germline V lookup: CDR1 SGHRS, CDR2 YFSETQ. There are 15 residues in the CDR3. Trimming removed 4 bases from V and 6 bases from J; junction bases left unmatched: 12. CDR3 DNA: TGCGCCAGCAGCCCCGGGGGGGGCGCCCGTACCGAGCAGTACTTC. It specifies CASSPGGGARTEQYF.

This clonotype has a count of ten or more. This chain uses TRBV11-2 with TRBJ2-7; D not certain. Trimming took 5 bases from V and 6 from J, leaving 8 bases between them. The V gene's germline CDR1 is SGHAT and CDR2 FQNNGV. The CDR3 length is 11 residues. CDR3 nucleotide sequence: TGTGCCAGCAGCCCCTTTGGCGAGCAGTACTTC. Translating gives CASSPFGEQYF. The variable domain in full, with the rest retrieved from reference TRBV11-2 and TRBJ2-7, is EAGVAQSPRYKIIEKRQSVAFWCNPISGHATLYWYQQILGQGPKLLIQFQNNGVVDDSQLPKDRFSAERLKGVDSTLKIQPAKLEDSAVYLCASSPFGEQYFGPGTRLTVT.

This clonotype has at least ten counts. V and J are TRBV19 and TRBJ2-5; D possibly corresponds to TRBD1 (6 bases). There are 14 residues in the CDR3. Germline CDR1 LNHDA, CDR2 SQIVND (reference sequence). Trimming took 0 bases from V and 5 from J, leaving 10 bases between them. CDR3 nucleotides: TGTGCCAGTAGTATAGAGGGCAGGGGTGAGACCCAGTACTTC. As protein: CASSIEGRGETQYF.

This clonotype was recorded many times. The CDR3 loop is CASRFGRADVYYEQYF. As DNA, the CDR3 is TGTGCCAGCAGATTCGGGAGGGCAGATGTTTACTACGAGCAGTACTTC. The rearrangement uses TRBV27 and TRBJ2-7; 8 bases fit TRBD2. V lost 6 bases, J lost 3 bases, and 13 bases stayed unmatched. This CDR3 is built from 16 residues. Per germline, CDR1 MNHEY and CDR2 SMNVEV (reference sequence).

This clonotype was detected ten times or more. The V call is TRBV10-3, the J call TRBJ2-5; the D is unclear. V gave up 8 bases and J gave up 3 bases, with 7 bases separating them. Germline CDR1 reads ENHRY; CDR2 reads SYGVKD. The CDR3 runs 11 residues. The CDR3, as DNA: TGTGCCATCGGGAAAGAAGAGACCCAGTACTTC. Its translation: CAIGKEETQYF.

The sample holds many counts of this clonotype. V is TRBV4-1 and J is TRBJ2-7; D not certain. Germline CDR1 MGHRA, CDR2 YSYEKL. Trimming left V 0 bases short and J 2 bases short, with 14 bases between. The CDR3 length is 16 residues. The CDR3 sequence is CASSQDPLRLPYEQYF. The CDR3 DNA is TGCGCCAGCAGCCAAGATCCTTTGAGGCTGCCCTACGAGCAGTACTTC.

The chain is built from TRBV29-1 and TRBJ1-2, with D perhaps matching TRBD1 (6 bases). CDR1 is SQVTM, CDR2 ANQGSEA, per germline. This CDR3 is 16 amino acids long. The V end was cut by 0 bases, the J end by 4 bases, with 18 bases between. The CDR3 region is CSVEDPDDRPPYGYTF. The CDR3 DNA reads TGCAGCGTTGAAGATCCTGACGACAGGCCACCCTATGGCTACACCTTC.

This clonotype was detected ten times or more. The CDR3 loop is CASSLRNTGELFF. Written as DNA, the CDR3 is TGTGCCAGCAGCTTGCGTAATACCGGGGAGCTGTTTTTT. The chain couples TRBV7-9 to TRBJ2-2; D is unresolved. Trimming pared 3 bases from V and 5 bases from J, leaving 7 bases between. In germline, CDR1 is SEHNR, CDR2 FQNEAQ (reference sequence). The CDR3 runs 13 residues.

This clonotype was observed many times. The chain recombines TRBV7-3 with TRBJ1-1; no clear D. Deletions cut 5 bases from V and 1 base from J, with 11 bases between. Germline assignment: CDR1 SGHTA and CDR2 FQGTGA. The CDR3 is 14 residues long. This chain's CDR3 is CASSPESGNTEAFF. CDR3 nucleotide sequence: TGTGCCAGCAGCCCCGAATCGGGGAACACTGAAGCTTTCTTT.

CDR3 nucleotides: TGTGCCAGCAGTTTTAGGAGGAACAGCAATCAGCCCCAGCATTTT. This gives the protein CASSFRRNSNQPQHF. This rearrangement joins TRBV12-3 or TRBV12-4 to TRBJ1-5; D is unclear. The CDR3 is 15 residues long. Trimming left V 3 bases short and J 1 base short, with 10 bases between.

With regard to this clonotype: This may stem from a read error, because a much larger clone lies one nucleotide away. The gene calls are TRBV12-3 or TRBV12-4 and TRBJ2-3; D is possibly TRBD2 (6 bases). V lost 7 bases to trimming and J lost 2 bases, with 25 bases between them. This CDR3 is built from 18 residues. CDR3 DNA: TGTGCCAGCACCCCCGGACGGAGCCCAGCGGGCTTCACAGATACGCAGTATTTT. As protein: CASTPGRSPAGFTDTQYF.

This clonotype was recorded many times. The gene calls are TRBV11-1 and TRBJ2-7; D is uncertain. The V end lost 3 bases, the J end lost 4 bases, and 13 bases lay between the germline ends. CDR3 length equals 14 residues. Germline V lookup: CDR1 SGHAT, CDR2 FQDESV (reference sequence). CDR3 sequence (DNA): TGTGCCAGCAGCTTTGGCAGAAAGGGTTACGAGCAGTACTTC. It translates to CASSFGRKGYEQYF.

This clonotype showed up just once. The CDR3 DNA is TGTGCCAGCAGCTTTCGGGGGGCGCATGACGGGGAGCTGTTTTTT. As protein: CASSFRGAHDGELFF. The rearrangement uses TRBV7-2 and TRBJ2-2, with D perhaps TRBD2 (7 bases). The germline gives CDR1 SGHTA, CDR2 FQGNSA. V lost 3 bases, J lost 7 bases, and 15 bases lay in between. The CDR3 contains 15 residues. Filled out from reference TRBV7-2 and TRBJ2-2, the complete variable domain reads GAGVSQSPSNKVTEKGKDVELRCDPISGHTALYWYRQSLGQGLEFLIYFQGNSAPDKSGLPSDRFSAERTGGSVSTLTIQRTQQEDSAVYLCASSFRGAHDGELFFGEGSRLTVL.

This clonotype was detected ten times or more. J is TRBJ1-1 and V is TRBV5-1, with no clear D. The CDR3 sequence is 17 residues long. Germline loops: CDR1 SGHRS, CDR2 YFSETQ. Trimming took off 4 bases at V and 0 bases at J, with 19 bases between the two ends. The CDR3 bases are TGCGCCAGCAGCAAGCAGGAGAGGACCCTAATGAACACTGAAGCTTTCTTT. Translating it yields CASSKQERTLMNTEAFF.

This clonotype was found many times. This sequence joins TRBV3-1 and TRBJ2-5; a possible D gene is TRBD2 (5 bases). CDR3 length: 10 amino acids. The germline V gene has CDR1 LGHDT and CDR2 YNNKEL (reference sequence). Trimming pared 8 bases from V and 7 bases from J, leaving 8 bases between. The CDR3: CASQGGTQYF. CDR3 in DNA: TGTGCCAGCCAAGGAGGGACCCAGTACTTC.

This clonotype was seen repeatedly, ten times or more. J is TRBJ2-5 and V is TRBV3-1, with 8 nucleotides matching TRBD1. J gave up 3 bases and V 2 bases, and 2 bases lay outside the gene matches. The CDR3 is made up of 14 amino acids. The germline V gene encodes CDR1 LGHDT and CDR2 YNNKEL (reference sequence). The chain's CDR3 is CASSQRTGKETQYF. DNA for the CDR3: TGTGCCAGCAGCCAACGGACAGGGAAAGAGACCCAGTACTTC.